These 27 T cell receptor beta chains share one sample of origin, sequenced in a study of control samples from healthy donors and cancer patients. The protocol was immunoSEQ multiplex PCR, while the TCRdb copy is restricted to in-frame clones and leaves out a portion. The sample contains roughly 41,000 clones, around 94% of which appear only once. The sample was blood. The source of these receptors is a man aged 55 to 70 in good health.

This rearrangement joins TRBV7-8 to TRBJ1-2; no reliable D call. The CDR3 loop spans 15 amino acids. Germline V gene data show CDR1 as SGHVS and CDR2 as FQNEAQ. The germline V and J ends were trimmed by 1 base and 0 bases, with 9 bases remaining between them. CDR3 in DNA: TGTGCCAGCAGCTTAGGACGGCAAACTAACTATGGCTACACCTTC. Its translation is CASSLGRQTNYGYTF.

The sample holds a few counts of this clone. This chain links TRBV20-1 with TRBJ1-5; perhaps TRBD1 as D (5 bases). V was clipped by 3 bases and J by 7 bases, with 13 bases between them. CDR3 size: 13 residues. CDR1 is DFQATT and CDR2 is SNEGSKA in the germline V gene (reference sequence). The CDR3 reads CSASGAAIQPQHF. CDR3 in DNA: TGCAGTGCTAGTGGGGCCGCCATCCAGCCCCAGCATTTT.

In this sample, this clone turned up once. CDR3 nucleotide sequence: TGCGCCAGCAGTGAGTCTGGGCAGATCTCTGGGGCCAACGTCCTGACTTTC. Its protein product is CASSESGQISGANVLTF. This chain joins TRBV10-2 and TRBJ2-6, with D uncertain. Germline CDR1 and CDR2: WSHSY and SAAADI. CDR3 length: 17 residues. V lost 0 bases, J lost 0 bases, and 9 bases lay in between.

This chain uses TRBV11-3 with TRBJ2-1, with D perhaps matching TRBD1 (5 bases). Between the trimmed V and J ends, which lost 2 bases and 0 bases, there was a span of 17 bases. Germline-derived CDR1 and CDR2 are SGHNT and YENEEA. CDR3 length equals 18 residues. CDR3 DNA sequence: TGTGCCAGCAGCTTAAAGATCGCAGGGCAAGACTCCTACAATGAGCAGTTCTTC. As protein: CASSLKIAGQDSYNEQFF.

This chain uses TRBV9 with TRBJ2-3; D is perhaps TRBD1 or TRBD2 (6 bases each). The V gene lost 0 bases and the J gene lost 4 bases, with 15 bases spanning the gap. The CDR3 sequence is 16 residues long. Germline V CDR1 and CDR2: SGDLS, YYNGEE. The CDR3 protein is CASSVEGGAWSDTQYF. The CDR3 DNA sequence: TGTGCCAGCAGCGTAGAGGGGGGCGCCTGGTCAGATACGCAGTATTTT.

This CDR3 is CASSVSGTGRNSPLHF. In nucleotides, the CDR3 is TGTGCCAGCAGCGTTAGCGGGACAGGAAGGAATTCACCCCTCCACTTT. J is TRBJ1-6 and V is TRBV2, with 8 nucleotides matching TRBD1. Per germline, CDR1 SNHLY and CDR2 FYNNEI. CDR3 length: 16 amino acids. V lost 6 bases to trimming and J lost 7 bases; unmatched junction nucleotides: 11.

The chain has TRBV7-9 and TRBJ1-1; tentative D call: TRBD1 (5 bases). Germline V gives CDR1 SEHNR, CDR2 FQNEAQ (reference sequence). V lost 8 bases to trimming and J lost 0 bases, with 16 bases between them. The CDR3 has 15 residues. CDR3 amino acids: CASDGGGTMNTEAFF. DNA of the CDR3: TGTGCCAGCGACGGGGGAGGGACTATGAACACTGAAGCTTTCTTT. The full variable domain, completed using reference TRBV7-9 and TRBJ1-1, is DTGVSQNPRHKITKRGQNVTFRCDPISEHNRLYWYRQTLGQGPEFLTYFQNEAQLEKSRLLSDRFSAERPKGSFSTLEIQRTEQGDSAMYLCASDGGGTMNTEAFFGQGTRLTVV.

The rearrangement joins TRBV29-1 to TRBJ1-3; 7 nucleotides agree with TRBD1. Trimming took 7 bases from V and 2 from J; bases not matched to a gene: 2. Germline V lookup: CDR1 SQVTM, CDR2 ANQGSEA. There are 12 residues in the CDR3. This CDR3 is CSATGTGNTIYF. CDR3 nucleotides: TGCAGCGCGACAGGGACTGGAAACACCATATATTTT.

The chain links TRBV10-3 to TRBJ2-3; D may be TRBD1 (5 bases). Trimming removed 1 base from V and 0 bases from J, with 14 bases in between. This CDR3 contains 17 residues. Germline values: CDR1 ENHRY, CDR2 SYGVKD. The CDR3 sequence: CAISELGARTSTDTQYF. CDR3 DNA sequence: TGTGCCATCAGTGAGTTAGGGGCGCGTACTAGCACAGATACGCAGTATTTT.

Written as DNA, the CDR3 is TGCGCCAGCAGCTTGGATTCCGGAGGGGCTAACTATGGCTACACCTTC. Its translation is CASSLDSGGANYGYTF. The rearrangement links TRBV5-1 to TRBJ1-2; D perhaps matches TRBD1 (5 bases). V lost 0 bases to trimming and J lost 0 bases, with 12 bases between them. The CDR3 consists of 16 residues. From germline, CDR1 is SGHRS and CDR2 YFSETQ.

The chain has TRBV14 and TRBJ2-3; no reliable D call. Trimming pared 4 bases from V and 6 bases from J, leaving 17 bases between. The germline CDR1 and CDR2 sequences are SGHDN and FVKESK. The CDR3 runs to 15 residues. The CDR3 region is CASSLDLIGRDTQYF. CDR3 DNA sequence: TGTGCCAGCAGCCTAGATTTAATAGGCCGGGATACGCAGTATTTT.

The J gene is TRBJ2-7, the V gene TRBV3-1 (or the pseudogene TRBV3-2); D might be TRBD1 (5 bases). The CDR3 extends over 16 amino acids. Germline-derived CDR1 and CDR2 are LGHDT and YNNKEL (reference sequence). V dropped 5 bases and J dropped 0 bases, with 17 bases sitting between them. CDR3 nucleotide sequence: TGTGCCAGCAGCTTTCAATCCAGGGTTCGCTCCTACGAGCAGTACTTC. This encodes CASSFQSRVRSYEQYF.

CDR3: CASSISGTPPYEQYF. For the CDR3, the DNA is TGTGCCAGCAGCATTTCCGGGACACCCCCCTACGAGCAGTACTTC. The chain combines TRBV11-3 with TRBJ2-7, with D perhaps TRBD1 (6 bases). Deletions cut 5 bases from V and 2 bases from J, with 16 bases between. The germline gives CDR1 SGHNT, CDR2 YENEEA. The CDR3 is made up of 15 amino acids. Filled out from reference TRBV11-3 and TRBJ2-7, the complete variable domain reads EAGVVQSPRYKIIEKKQPVAFWCNPISGHNTLYWYLQNLGQGPELLIRYENEEAVDDSQLPKDRFSAERLKGVDSTLKIQPAELGDSAVYLCASSISGTPPYEQYFGPGTRLTVT.

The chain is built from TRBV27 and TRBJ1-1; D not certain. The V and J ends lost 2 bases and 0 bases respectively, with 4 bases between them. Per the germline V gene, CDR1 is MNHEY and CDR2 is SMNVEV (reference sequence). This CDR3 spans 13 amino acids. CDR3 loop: CASSLVLNTEAFF. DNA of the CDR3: TGTGCCAGCAGTTTAGTCCTGAACACTGAAGCTTTCTTT.

The CDR3 sequence: CASSPHPGTNEKLFF. The CDR3, as DNA: TGTGCCAGCAGCCCTCACCCCGGGACTAATGAAAAACTGTTTTTT. V gene TRBV5-4 combines with J gene TRBJ1-4; no firm D call. Germline-derived CDR1 and CDR2 are SGHNT and YYREEE (reference sequence). V was clipped by 4 bases and J by 2 bases, with 12 bases between them. The CDR3 is made up of 15 amino acids.

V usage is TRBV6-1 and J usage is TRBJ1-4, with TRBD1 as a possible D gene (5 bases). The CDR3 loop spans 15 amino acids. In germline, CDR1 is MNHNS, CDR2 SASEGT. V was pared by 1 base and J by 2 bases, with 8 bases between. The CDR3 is CASSEDRSTNEKLFF. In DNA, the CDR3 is TGTGCCAGCAGTGAAGACAGGTCCACTAATGAAAAACTGTTTTTT.

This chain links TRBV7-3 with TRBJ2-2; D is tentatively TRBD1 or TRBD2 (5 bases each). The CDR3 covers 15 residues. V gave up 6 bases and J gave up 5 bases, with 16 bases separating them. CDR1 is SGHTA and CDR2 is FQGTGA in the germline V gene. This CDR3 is CASRKGPEGTGELFF. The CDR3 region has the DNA TGTGCCAGCAGAAAGGGACCTGAGGGGACCGGGGAGCTGTTTTTT.

The CDR3 sequence: CASSLDPLGGGENIQYF. CDR3 nucleotides: TGCGCCAGCAGCTTGGACCCATTGGGAGGGGGGGAAAACATTCAGTACTTC. The chain employs TRBV5-1 and TRBJ2-4; a possible D gene is TRBD2 (7 bases). This CDR3 is built from 17 residues. Trimming cost V 0 bases and J 5 bases, with 18 bases left between them. The germline V gene encodes CDR1 SGHRS and CDR2 YFSETQ.

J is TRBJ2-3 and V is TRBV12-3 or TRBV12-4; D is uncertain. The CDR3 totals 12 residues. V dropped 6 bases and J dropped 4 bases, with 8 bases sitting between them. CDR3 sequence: CASRQLADTQYF. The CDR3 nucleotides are TGTGCCAGCAGGCAGTTGGCAGATACGCAGTATTTT.

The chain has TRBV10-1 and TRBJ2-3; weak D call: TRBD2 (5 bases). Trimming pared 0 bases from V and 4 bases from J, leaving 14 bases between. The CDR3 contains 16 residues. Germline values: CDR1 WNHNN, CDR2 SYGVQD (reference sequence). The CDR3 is CASSESRVSNADTQYF. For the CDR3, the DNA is TGCGCCAGCAGTGAGTCGAGGGTCTCTAATGCAGATACGCAGTATTTT.

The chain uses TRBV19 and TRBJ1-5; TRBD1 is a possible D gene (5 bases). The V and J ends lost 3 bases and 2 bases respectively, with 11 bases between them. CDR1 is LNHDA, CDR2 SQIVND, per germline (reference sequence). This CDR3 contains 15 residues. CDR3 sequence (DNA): TGTGCCAGTAGTATGGGCAGGGTTGGCAATCAGCCCCAGCATTTT. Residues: CASSMGRVGNQPQHF.

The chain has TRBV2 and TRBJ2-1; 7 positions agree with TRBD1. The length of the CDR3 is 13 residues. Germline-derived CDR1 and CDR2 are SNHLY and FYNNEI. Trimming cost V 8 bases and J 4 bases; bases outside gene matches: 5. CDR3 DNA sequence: TGTGCCAGCGGGACAGACAGTTACAATGAGCAGTTCTTC. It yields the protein CASGTDSYNEQFF.

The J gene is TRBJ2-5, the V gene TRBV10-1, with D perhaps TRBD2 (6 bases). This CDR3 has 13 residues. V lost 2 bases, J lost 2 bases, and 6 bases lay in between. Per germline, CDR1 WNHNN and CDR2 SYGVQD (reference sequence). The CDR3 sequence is CASSEREQETQYF. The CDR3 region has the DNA TGCGCCAGCAGTGAGCGGGAGCAAGAGACCCAGTACTTC.

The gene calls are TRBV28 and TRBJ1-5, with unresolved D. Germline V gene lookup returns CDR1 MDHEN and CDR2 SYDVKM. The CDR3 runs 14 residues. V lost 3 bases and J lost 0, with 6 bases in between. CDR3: CASSFTSSNQPQHF. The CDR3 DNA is TGTGCCAGCAGTTTTACAAGTAGCAATCAGCCCCAGCATTTT.

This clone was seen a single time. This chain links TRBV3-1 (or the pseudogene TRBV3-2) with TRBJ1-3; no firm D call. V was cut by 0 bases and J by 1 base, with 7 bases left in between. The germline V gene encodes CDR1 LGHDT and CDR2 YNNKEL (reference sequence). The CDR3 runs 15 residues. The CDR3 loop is CASSQDIRSGNTIYF. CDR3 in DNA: TGTGCCAGCAGCCAAGATATCCGTTCTGGAAACACCATATATTTT.

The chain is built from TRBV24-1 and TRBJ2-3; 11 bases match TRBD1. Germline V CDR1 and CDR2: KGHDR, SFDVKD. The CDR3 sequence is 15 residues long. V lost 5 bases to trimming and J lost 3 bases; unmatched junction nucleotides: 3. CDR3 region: CATSAGQGATDTQYF. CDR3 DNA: TGTGCCACCAGTGCCGGACAGGGGGCTACAGATACGCAGTATTTT.

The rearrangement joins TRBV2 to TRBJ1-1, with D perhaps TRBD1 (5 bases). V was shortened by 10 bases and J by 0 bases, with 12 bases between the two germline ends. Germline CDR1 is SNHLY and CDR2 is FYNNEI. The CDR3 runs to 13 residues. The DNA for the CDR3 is TGTGCCACGCGTCGGGGGATGAACACTGAAGCTTTCTTT. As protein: CATRRGMNTEAFF.